Below, 25 T cell receptor beta chains from the same sample are listed, as sequenced in a study of blood T cell repertoires in COVID-19. Only in-frame clones appear in the TCRdb table, and some are missing; sequencing was by immunoSEQ multiplex PCR. This sample has roughly 170,000 clones, with 79% found just once. The specimen was peripheral blood. The origin of the receptors is a woman aged 60-75 years with COVID-19, enrolled during active disease.

The chain uses TRBV29-1 and TRBJ2-1; D not resolved. The CDR3 loop spans 14 amino acids. Germline V gene lookup returns CDR1 SQVTM and CDR2 ANQGSEA. V lost 3 bases, J lost 6 bases, and 15 bases lay in between. The CDR3 sequence: CSVDFSGQANEQFF. DNA for the CDR3: TGCAGCGTTGATTTCTCTGGGCAGGCCAATGAGCAGTTCTTC.

The chain combines TRBV4-1 with TRBJ2-5; possibly TRBD1 for D (6 bases). Germline V CDR1 and CDR2: MGHRA, YSYEKL. The CDR3 loop spans 11 amino acids. V was cut by 5 bases and J by 5 bases, with 6 bases left in between. CDR3 coding DNA: TGCGCCAGCAGCAGGGGGGAGACCCAGTACTTC. It encodes CASSRGETQYF.

V gene TRBV3-1 (or the pseudogene TRBV3-2) combines with J gene TRBJ1-5; TRBD1 matches 8 bases. This CDR3 is built from 15 residues. J lost 7 bases, V lost 2 bases, and 7 bases had no gene match. CDR1 is LGHDT, CDR2 YNNKEL, per germline (reference sequence). This chain's CDR3 is CASSQQGANDQPQHF. The CDR3 DNA follows: TGTGCCAGCAGCCAACAGGGGGCTAACGACCAGCCCCAGCATTTT.

J is TRBJ2-2 and V is TRBV6-6; 8 bases are a match to TRBD1. Germline CDR1 is MNHNY and CDR2 is SVGAGI (reference sequence). Germline trimming cut 9 bases from V and 3 bases from J; bases unmatched to any gene: 6. The CDR3 runs 14 residues. CDR3 loop: CASRDRHYTGELFF. In DNA form, the CDR3 reads TGTGCCAGTAGGGACAGGCACTACACCGGGGAGCTGTTTTTT.

The chain joins TRBV12-3 or TRBV12-4 to TRBJ2-5; D is unresolved. This CDR3 is built from 13 residues. Trimming shortened V by 5 bases and J by 5 bases, and 12 bases separated the two germline ends. DNA for the CDR3: TGTGCCAGCAGTACCCCACCAGTTGAGACCCAGTACTTC. This sequence encodes CASSTPPVETQYF.

This clone was detected only a few times. The CDR3, as DNA: TGTGCCAGCAGCGTCACCGGGACAGCTTTCTCTGGGGCCAACGTCCTGACTTTC. Its protein product is CASSVTGTAFSGANVLTF. The chain links TRBV7-2 to TRBJ2-6, with 7 positions matching TRBD1. Looked up from germline, CDR1 is SGHTA and CDR2 is FQGNSA. The CDR3 loop spans 18 amino acids. Trimming at V came to 5 bases and at J to 0 bases, leaving 10 bases not matched to a gene.

This clone was seen only once. The V gene is TRBV19, the J gene TRBJ1-5; possibly TRBD1 for D (5 bases). Trimming left V 5 bases short and J 6 bases short, with 17 bases between. Germline V lookup: CDR1 LNHDA, CDR2 SQIVND (reference sequence). The CDR3 is made up of 15 amino acids. The CDR3 DNA follows: TGTGCCAGTAGTCTGGGGGGGTTAGGTTCTCAGCCCCAGCATTTT. Encoded protein: CASSLGGLGSQPQHF.

The gene calls are TRBV28 and TRBJ2-4, with a weak D call TRBD1 (8 bases). CDR1 and CDR2 from the germline V gene are MDHEN and SYDVKM. The CDR3 has 14 amino acids. V lost 7 bases, J lost 8 bases, and 18 bases lay in between. CDR3 coding DNA: TGTGCCAGCATCACCCACAGGGGGGGATACATTCAGTACTTC. Translation: CASITHRGGYIQYF. Filled out from reference TRBV28 and TRBJ2-4, the complete variable domain reads DVKVTQSSRYLVKRTGEKVFLECVQDMDHENMFWYRQDPGLGLRLIYFSYDVKMKEKGDIPEGYSVSREKKERFSLILESASTNQTSMYLCASITHRGGYIQYFGAGTRLSVL.

This chain connects TRBV5-1 to TRBJ1-5; tentative D call: TRBD1 (5 bases). V gave up 7 bases and J gave up 4 bases, with 12 bases separating them. Germline CDR1 SGHRS, CDR2 YFSETQ. This CDR3 comprises 13 residues. CDR3 protein: CASSGTPNQPQHF. CDR3 in DNA: TGCGCCAGCTCAGGGACTCCAAATCAGCCCCAGCATTTT.

J is TRBJ1-3 and V is TRBV11-2, with 9 nucleotides matching TRBD1. In germline, CDR1 is SGHAT, CDR2 FQNNGV. The CDR3 consists of 17 residues. The V and J ends lost 5 bases and 7 bases, in that order; junction bases with no gene match: 15. Written as DNA, the CDR3 is TGTGCCAGCAGCATACGGACAGGGGTGAATCCCACGAACACCATATATTTT. Translating gives CASSIRTGVNPTNTIYF.

The rearrangement links TRBV5-8 to TRBJ2-1; 11 positions agree with TRBD2. Trimming took 2 bases from V and 8 from J; bases not matched to a gene: 9. The CDR3 is made up of 16 amino acids. The germline V gene encodes CDR1 SGHTS and CDR2 YDEGEE. This CDR3 is CASSFLTSGSLDEQFF. The CDR3 DNA sequence: TGTGCCAGCAGCTTTCTTACTAGCGGGAGTCTGGATGAGCAGTTCTTC.

DNA for the CDR3: TGTGCCAGCAGCTCTTTGGAGGCGAATGGAGAAAAACTGTTTTTT. This encodes CASSSLEANGEKLFF. This chain uses TRBV5-5 with TRBJ1-4; D not resolved. V shed 3 bases and J shed 8 bases, with 17 bases lying between them. CDR1 and CDR2 from the germline V gene are SGHKS and YYEKEE (reference sequence). This CDR3 is 15 amino acids long.

This sequence joins TRBV7-3 and TRBJ2-1, with 9 bases identical to TRBD2. The V segment lost 5 bases and the J segment 0 bases; nucleotides outside the gene matches: 8. The CDR3 consists of 17 residues. The germline V gene has CDR1 SGHTA and CDR2 FQGTGA. CDR3 protein: CASSPLLAGSSYNEQFF. The DNA for the CDR3 is TGTGCCAGCAGCCCTCTGCTAGCGGGGAGCTCCTACAATGAGCAGTTCTTC.

The table lists this clone with a few counts. This chain links TRBV28 with TRBJ1-1, with a weak D call TRBD1 (6 bases). Trimming took 5 bases from V and 0 from J, leaving 13 bases between them. Germline lookup yields CDR1 MDHEN and CDR2 SYDVKM. The CDR3 has 15 amino acids. The CDR3: CASSDPTGLNTEAFF. The CDR3 nucleotides read TGTGCCAGCAGTGATCCGACAGGACTGAACACTGAAGCTTTCTTT.

The chain combines TRBV28 with TRBJ2-7, with 7 nucleotides matching TRBD2. V lost 3 bases and J lost 1; bases outside the gene matches: 9. Germline CDR1 is MDHEN and CDR2 is SYDVKM. This CDR3 spans 16 amino acids. CDR3 DNA: TGTGCCAGCAGTTTTTCCCTAGCGGTTTTATCCTACGAGCAGTACTTC. Amino acid sequence: CASSFSLAVLSYEQYF.

V is TRBV7-2 and J is TRBJ2-1, with 8 bases aligning to TRBD2. This CDR3 is 17 amino acids long. V lost 4 bases to trimming and J lost 4 bases; unmatched junction nucleotides: 12. Germline V gives CDR1 SGHTA, CDR2 FQGNSA. The CDR3: CASSSPRDGTRYNEQFF. CDR3 in DNA: TGTGCCAGCAGCTCTCCCCGTGACGGGACTAGGTACAATGAGCAGTTCTTC. The whole variable domain, filled in from reference TRBV7-2 and TRBJ2-1, reads GAGVSQSPSNKVTEKGKDVELRCDPISGHTALYWYRQSLGQGLEFLIYFQGNSAPDKSGLPSDRFSAERTGGSVSTLTIQRTQQEDSAVYLCASSSPRDGTRYNEQFFGPGTRLTVL.

The V and J genes are TRBV6-6 and TRBJ2-1, with TRBD2 matching 10 bases. This CDR3 spans 16 amino acids. Germline assignment: CDR1 MNHNY and CDR2 SVGAGI (reference sequence). Losses at the gene ends were 0 bases for V and 5 bases for J; bases not matched to a gene: 4. In DNA, the CDR3 is TGTGCCAGCAGTTACTCCCCTAGCGGGGGAAACAATGAGCAGTTCTTC. This encodes CASSYSPSGGNNEQFF.

The genes are TRBV7-9 and TRBJ2-7; a possible D gene is TRBD2 (5 bases). CDR1 is SEHNR, CDR2 FQNEAQ, per germline (reference sequence). V lost 3 bases and J lost 5, with 20 bases in between. This CDR3 region has 16 residues. CDR3 coding DNA: TGTGCCAGCAGCTTTGGAACCCGGGGTGCAGAGGACGAGCAGTACTTC. It codes for CASSFGTRGAEDEQYF.

The sample holds a few counts of this clone. The chain joins TRBV9 to TRBJ2-1; 9 positions match TRBD2. There are 16 residues in the CDR3. With V trimmed by 0 bases and J by 8 bases, 9 bases remained unmatched. Germline V lookup: CDR1 SGDLS, CDR2 YYNGEE. The chain's CDR3 is CASSVGGSGSIDEQFF. DNA for the CDR3: TGTGCCAGCAGCGTAGGAGGTAGCGGGAGTATAGATGAGCAGTTCTTC.

The chain carries TRBV4-2 and TRBJ2-5, with 9 bases aligning to TRBD2. V trimming: 0 bases; J trimming: 1 base; junction bases outside the gene matches: 0. Germline CDR1 reads LGHNA; CDR2 reads YNFKEQ. The CDR3 extends over 15 amino acids. The CDR3 reads CASSQERGGQETQYF. DNA of the CDR3: TGTGCCAGCAGCCAAGAGCGGGGGGGCCAAGAGACCCAGTACTTC.

V and J are TRBV28 and TRBJ1-1; unclear D gene. V lost 6 bases to trimming and J lost 5 bases, with 13 bases between them. Looked up from germline, CDR1 is MDHEN and CDR2 is SYDVKM. The CDR3 totals 13 residues. The CDR3 sequence: CASSRDIGTEAFF. The CDR3 coding sequence is TGTGCCAGCAGCCGGGATATAGGGACTGAAGCTTTCTTT. Full variable domain (outside the CDR3, taken from reference TRBV28 and TRBJ1-1): DVKVTQSSRYLVKRTGEKVFLECVQDMDHENMFWYRQDPGLGLRLIYFSYDVKMKEKGDIPEGYSVSREKKERFSLILESASTNQTSMYLCASSRDIGTEAFFGQGTRLTVV.

The rearrangement links TRBV7-9 to TRBJ2-2; TRBD1 is a possible D gene (6 bases). CDR1 and CDR2 (germline): SEHNR, FQNEAQ (reference sequence). Trimming removed 5 bases at V and 0 bases at J, with 13 bases between. This CDR3 is built from 16 residues. The CDR3 DNA reads as TGTGCCAGCAGCCCAAAGAGGACAGCGAACACCGGGGAGCTGTTTTTT. As protein: CASSPKRTANTGELFF.

The chain uses TRBV11-2 and TRBJ2-1; D may be TRBD1 (5 bases). The V gene lost 0 bases and the J gene lost 6 bases, with 9 bases spanning the gap. Germline CDR1 is SGHAT and CDR2 is FQNNGV. This CDR3 contains 14 residues. CDR3 sequence: CASSLDRVGNEQFF. For the CDR3, the DNA is TGTGCCAGCAGCTTAGACAGGGTGGGCAATGAGCAGTTCTTC.

The gene calls are TRBV11-2 and TRBJ2-1; 8 bases are shared with TRBD1. The CDR3 is 15 amino acids. CDR1 is SGHAT and CDR2 is FQNNGV in the germline V gene. J lost 4 bases, V lost 0 bases, and 2 bases had no gene match. CDR3 protein: CASSLEQGVYNEQFF. Written as DNA, the CDR3 is TGTGCCAGCAGCTTAGAACAGGGGGTGTACAATGAGCAGTTCTTC.

This sequence joins TRBV6-5 and TRBJ1-2; maybe TRBD1 (5 bases). V was trimmed by 5 bases and J by 6 bases, leaving 16 bases between them. The CDR3 extends over 14 amino acids. Germline V lookup: CDR1 MNHEY, CDR2 SVGAGI. CDR3 in amino acids: CASSTNAGDDGYTF. DNA of the CDR3: TGTGCCAGCAGTACAAATGCGGGGGATGATGGCTACACCTTC.